Listed below are T cell receptor beta chains from one sample, sequenced in a study of T cell changes during pregnancy in multiple sclerosis. Only in-frame clones appear in the TCRdb table, and some are missing; sequencing was by immunoSEQ multiplex PCR. The sample lists about 80,000 clones, around 92% occurring once. The sequencing here drew on peripheral blood, taken before pregnancy. The source of these receptors is a female donor with multiple sclerosis, enrolled in a pregnancy study. CDR3s include the opening cysteine and the closing phenylalanine or tryptophan. A D gene is named only where the DNA matches it firmly. Size is omitted from some rows. Given values are once, few, many or a class for expanded clones.

.	TRBV4-1	TRBJ1-1	.	TGCGCCAGCAGCCAAGACTTCGGGGTGGGGAGGACTGAAGCTTTCTTT	CASSQDFGVGRTEAFF
.	TRBV2	TRBJ2-7	.	TGTGCCAGCAGCGAAGCCGGGGGGCAGGGGGAGCAGTACTTC	CASSEAGGQGEQYF
.	TRBV25-1	TRBJ1-6	TRBD1	TGTGCCAGCAGTGAATGGAGGGGAACCGGGACAGTCGGTTCACCCCTCCACTTT	CASSEWRGTGTVGSPLHF
few	TRBV6-1	TRBJ1-5	.	TGTGCCAGCAGGGCCCTCAGTCAGCCCCAGCATTTT	CASRALSQPQHF
.	TRBV5-3	TRBJ2-3	TRBD2	TGTGCCAGAAGCCCACTGACTAGCGGGGGGCCCACAGATACGCAGTATTTT	CARSPLTSGGPTDTQYF
.	TRBV5-1	TRBJ2-1	.	TGCGCCAGCAGCTTGGCAGGTGGAAATGAGCAGTTCTTC	CASSLAGGNEQFF
once	TRBV7-9	TRBJ1-6	TRBD1	TGTGCCAGCAGAAAGACGGACAGGGTTAATTCACCCCTCCACTTT	CASRKTDRVNSPLHF
.	TRBV18	TRBJ2-7	TRBD1	TGTGCCAGCTCACCGGACAGGGGGCGTACCTACGAGCAGTACTTC	CASSPDRGRTYEQYF
.	TRBV13	TRBJ2-1	TRBD2	TGTGCCAGCAGCTCAAGCCTAGCGGGGGGATTCTACAATGAGCAGTTCTTC	CASSSSLAGGFYNEQFF
.	TRBV30	TRBJ1-5	TRBD1	TGTGCCTGGAGCGGACAGGGGGCTCAGCCCCAGCATTTT	CAWSGQGAQPQHF
.	TRBV15	TRBJ2-3	.	TGTGCCACCAGCAGACGCCCCGGAGGGGCCACGGATACGCAGTATTTT	CATSRRPGGATDTQYF
few	TRBV30	TRBJ2-2	TRBD1	TGTGCCTGGAACCCTCGGCAGGGGGCCGCCACCGGGGAGCTGTTTTTT	CAWNPRQGAATGELFF
.	TRBV9	TRBJ1-2	.	TGTGCCAGCAGCGTAGTTGAGAACAGCCCTAACTATGGCTACACCTTC	CASSVVENSPNYGYTF
.	TRBV10-3	TRBJ1-4	TRBD1	TGTGCCATCAGTGAGTGGACAGGGGAAAATGAAAAACTGTTTTTT	CAISEWTGENEKLFF
.	TRBV4-1	TRBJ2-5	.	TGCGCCAGCAGCCAAGCTTGGGGGGGGCCGGGTGAGACCCAGTACTTC	CASSQAWGGPGETQYF
.	TRBV6-5	TRBJ1-1	.	TGTGCCAGCAGTTCTCGAGCCGAGGGTGAAGCTTTCTTT	CASSSRAEGEAFF
.	TRBV9	TRBJ2-5	.	TGTGCCAGCAGAGACGACAGGTGGTTTAGCGGTCCGAGACGGGGGGAAGAGACCCAGTACTTC	CASRDDRWFSGPRRGEETQYF
.	TRBV7-8	TRBJ2-2	.	TGTGCCAGCAGCTTAGGGACAAACACCGGGGAGCTGTTTTTT	CASSLGTNTGELFF
.	TRBV28	TRBJ2-6	.	TGTGCCAGCTGTACAGGGGAGGTCTCTGGGGCCAACGTCCTGACTTTC	CASCTGEVSGANVLTF
.	TRBV6-1	TRBJ1-5	.	TGTGCCAGCAGTGCAGGGTTTAGGACCTTTAGCAATCAGCCCCAGCATTTT	CASSAGFRTFSNQPQHF
.	TRBV15	TRBJ1-2	TRBD1	TGTGCCACCAGCAGAGTTACCGGGACAGGGGGTCGGTATGGCTACACCTTC	CATSRVTGTGGRYGYTF
.	TRBV7-6	TRBJ2-7	.	TGTGCCAGCAGCTCAGGGGCCTACGAGCAGTACTTC	CASSSGAYEQYF
.	TRBV5-5	TRBJ1-5	TRBD1	TGTGCCAGCAGCAGGACAGGGGTGGGTCAGCCCCAGCATTTT	CASSRTGVGQPQHF
.	TRBV23-1	TRBJ1-1	.	TGCGCCAGCAGTCACGCCGGCACTGAAGCTTTCTTT	CASSHAGTEAFF
.	TRBV27	TRBJ2-7	.	TGTGCCAGCATTCCCCATGGCGCTAGCTCCTACGAGCAGTACTTC	CASIPHGASSYEQYF
.	TRBV5-8	TRBJ2-1	TRBD1	TGTGCCAGCAGCTTGGTCGGACAGGGTTACGATGAGCAGTTCTTC	CASSLVGQGYDEQFF
.	TRBV7-2	TRBJ1-4	.	TGTGCCAGCAGCGCGAATGAAAAACTGTTTTTT	CASSANEKLFF
.	TRBV11-2	TRBJ1-4	TRBD1	TGTGCCAGCAGCCCAGACAGGGGGCGCCAAGAAAAACTGTTTTTT	CASSPDRGRQEKLFF
.	TRBV29-1	TRBJ1-1	.	TGCAGCGTTGAAAGGCGGCTCATGAACACTGAAGCTTTCTTT	CSVERRLMNTEAFF
once	TRBV18	TRBJ2-7	TRBD1	TGTGCCAGCTCACCTGGACAGGAGTCCTACGAGCAGTACTTC	CASSPGQESYEQYF
.	TRBV5-4	TRBJ1-1	.	TGTGCCAGCACTAAGACAGGACTGAACACTGAAGCTTTCTTT	CASTKTGLNTEAFF
.	TRBV5-4	TRBJ2-5	.	TGTGCCAGCAGGGCTCCGGGGGAGGTCCGACGGGGGACCCAGTACTTC	CASRAPGEVRRGTQYF
.	TRBV5-8	TRBJ2-3	TRBD2	TGTGCCAGCAGCTTTTTAGCGGGGGTCACAGATACGCAGTATTTT	CASSFLAGVTDTQYF